The rows below give T cell receptor beta chains drawn from one sample of a study of shared clonotypes between healthy human individuals. Using immunoSEQ multiplex PCR, the repertoire was profiled, and TCRdb retains in-frame clones only, with some absent. The sample lists 2,500,000 or so clones, 80% to 95% occurring once. The specimen sequenced was naive CD4+ T cells from PBMCs. The source of these receptors is a man aged 18 to 35 in good health. Some clones in this sample may be carry-over from other donors' samples. CDR3s include the opening cysteine and the closing phenylalanine or tryptophan. The D gene is left open where the match is weak. Rows give clone size only sometimes, using once, few, many, or a class for an expanded clone.

>TRBJ2-5|TRBV5-4|-|-
TGTGCCAGCAGCTTGGCCGGGACACATCAAGAGACCCAGTACTTC
CASSLAGTHQETQYF
>TRBJ1-2|TRBV28|once|-
TGTGCCAGCAGTTTATGGGGGCAGGGGACGTATGGCTACACCTTC
CASSLWGQGTYGYTF
>TRBJ2-1|TRBV4-3|-|TRBD1
TGCGCCAGCAGCCAAGATAACACAGGGGGCTCCTACAATGAGCAGTTCTTC
CASSQDNTGGSYNEQFF
>TRBJ2-1|TRBV15|-|TRBD2
TGTGCCACCAGCAGCCACGGGACTAGCGGGAGAGGATATAATGAGCAGTTCTTC
CATSSHGTSGRGYNEQFF
>TRBJ2-7|TRBV5-4|-|-
TGTGCCAGCAGCTTGGATACGGGAACGAGAGAGCAGTACTTC
CASSLDTGTREQYF
>TRBJ2-7|TRBV7-9|once|TRBD1
TGTGCCAGCAGCAACCGGGACAGGGATCACGAGCAGTACTTC
CASSNRDRDHEQYF
>TRBJ2-7|TRBV7-9|-|-
TGTGCCAGCAGCTTAGAGTGGGCCGAGCAGTACTTC
CASSLEWAEQYF
>TRBJ1-5|TRBV7-2|-|TRBD1
TGTGCCAGCAGCATATTACAGGGGGGCAATCAGCCCCAGCATTTT
CASSILQGGNQPQHF
>TRBJ2-5|TRBV9|-|-
TGTGCCAGCAGCGTAGGATCGAGACATAAAGAGACCCAGTACTTC
CASSVGSRHKETQYF
>TRBJ1-1|TRBV4-2|few|-
TGTGCCAGCAGCCAAGAAGGGGCCCTCGGGAATCTAGGGGCTTTCTTT
CASSQEGALGNLGAFF
>TRBJ2-5|TRBV4-2|-|TRBD2
TGTGCCAGCAGCCAAGTCCTAGCGGGAGGAGAGACCCAGTACTTC
CASSQVLAGGETQYF
>TRBJ1-2|TRBV6-1|-|TRBD1
TGTGCCAGCAGTGAAGTCAGGACAGGGGGGGATGGCTACACCTTC
CASSEVRTGGDGYTF
>TRBJ2-3|TRBV5-8|-|TRBD2
TGTGCCAGCCTTAAGACTAGCGGGAGCACAGATACGCAGTATTTT
CASLKTSGSTDTQYF
>TRBJ2-7|TRBV5-5|-|TRBD2
TGTGCCAGCAGTGAAGGACTAGCGGGGGTTGGGCCCTACGAGCAGTACTTC
CASSEGLAGVGPYEQYF
>TRBJ1-1|TRBV5-1|-|TRBD1
TGCGCCAGCAGCTTATTGACCGCAGGGGACAGTGAAGCTTTCTTT
CASSLLTAGDSEAFF
>TRBJ2-7|TRBV5-4|-|-
TGTGCCAGCAGTCCTACACCGGGACTGGGGTTTACCGAGCAGTACTTC
CASSPTPGLGFTEQYF
>TRBJ2-7|TRBV10-3|-|TRBD2
TGTGCCATCAGTGGGACTAGCGGGAGGGACGAGCAGTACTTC
CAISGTSGRDEQYF